The rows below give T cell receptor beta chains drawn from one sample of a study of blood T cell repertoires in COVID-19. Libraries were prepared by immunoSEQ multiplex PCR; TCRdb keeps only in-frame clonotypes and omits some of them. The data contain some 71,000 clones, roughly 80% of them singletons. The sequenced sample was peripheral blood. The origin of the receptors is a woman aged 70-85 years with acute or convalescent COVID-19. Both conserved end residues are part of each CDR3. The D gene is left open where the match is weak. Clone sizes are given selectively: once, few, many, or a class where the clone is expanded.

size,V,D,J,DNA,CDR3
-,TRBV6-2/TRBV6-3,-,TRBJ1-6,TGTGCCAGCAGCCTCATCGGGGATTCACCCCTCCACTTT,CASSLIGDSPLHF
-,TRBV5-1,-,TRBJ2-1,TGCGCCAGCAGCTTAGAAACCGTAGTCTGGAATGAGCAGTTCTTC,CASSLETVVWNEQFF
-,TRBV15,-,TRBJ2-4,TGTGCCACCAGCAGAGGAGAGGTAGTTTCAGAAAACATTCAGTACTTC,CATSRGEVVSENIQYF
-,TRBV18,-,TRBJ1-6,TGTGCCAGCTCACCCGCCGCCCGGGAGAATTCACCCCTCCACTTT,CASSPAARENSPLHF
-,TRBV2,-,TRBJ1-4,TGTGCCAGCAGCCGACAGACTTCTAATGAAAAACTGTTTTTT,CASSRQTSNEKLFF
once,TRBV6-5,TRBD2,TRBJ2-1,TGTGCCAGCGGGAATAGCGGGGCCTACGAGCAGTTCTTC,CASGNSGAYEQFF
-,TRBV30,TRBD1,TRBJ1-1,TGTGCCTGGAGTATAGGGACAGGGTTCACTGAAGCTTTCTTT,CAWSIGTGFTEAFF
-,TRBV6-5,TRBD1,TRBJ2-7,TGTGCCAGCAGTCCGGGACAGGGGGCGCAAGAGCAGTACTTC,CASSPGQGAQEQYF
-,TRBV3-1/TRBV3-2,TRBD1,TRBJ1-4,TGTGCCAGCAGCCCGTCGACAGGGGGCAGGGAAAAACTGTTTTTT,CASSPSTGGREKLFF
-,TRBV5-4,TRBD2,TRBJ2-5,TGTGCCAGCAGCGGGGGACTAGCGACAAAGTACCAAGAGACCCAGTACTTC,CASSGGLATKYQETQYF
-,TRBV10-3,-,TRBJ2-5,TGTGCCATCAGTGAGTGGAGAGAGGGCTGGAGTGGAGAGACCCAGTACTTC,CAISEWREGWSGETQYF
-,TRBV3-1/TRBV3-2,-,TRBJ1-2,TGTGCCAGCAGCCAAGATCTAGTTGGCTACACCTTC,CASSQDLVGYTF
-,TRBV7-2,-,TRBJ1-2,TGTGCCAGCAGCAACCCCGGGGGGCGCGGTAACTATGGCTACACCTTC,CASSNPGGRGNYGYTF
-,TRBV10-3,-,TRBJ1-1,TGTGCCATCAGTGTTGGAGAGGAGAACACTGAAGCTTTCTTT,CAISVGEENTEAFF
-,TRBV5-4,TRBD2,TRBJ2-1,TGTGCCAGCAGCCCAGGACTAGCGGGACAGCGTGGCAATGAGCAGTTCTTC,CASSPGLAGQRGNEQFF
-,TRBV30,-,TRBJ2-5,TGTGCCTCCCTACAGGGAGGGGAGACCCAGTACTTC,CASLQGGETQYF
once,TRBV11-2,TRBD2,TRBJ2-7,TGTGCCAGCAGCTTAGGGACCCTAGCGGCCTACGAGCAGTACTTC,CASSLGTLAAYEQYF
-,TRBV11-2,-,TRBJ2-5,TGTGCCAGCAGCTTAGATCGACAGCAAGAGACCCAGTACTTC,CASSLDRQQETQYF
once,TRBV28,-,TRBJ2-2,TGTGCCAGCAGTTTCTTGGGGGCGGACACCGGGGAGCTGTTTTTT,CASSFLGADTGELFF
-,TRBV3-1/TRBV3-2,TRBD1,TRBJ2-3,TGTGCCAGCAGCCACACAGGGGGTGCCACAGATACGCAGTATTTT,CASSHTGGATDTQYF
once,TRBV5-8,TRBD1,TRBJ2-1,TGTGCCAGCAGCTCGACCGGGACAGGGTCCTACAATGAGCAGTTCTTC,CASSSTGTGSYNEQFF
once,TRBV2,-,TRBJ2-1,TGTGCCGACCTAGGGACAAAGTCCGATGAGCAGTTCTTC,CADLGTKSDEQFF